Detailed here is one T cell receptor beta chain. This clone was detected only a few times. It has no known antigen specificity. There are no base qualities to consult, and no much larger clone falls within one base. This record comes from a study of T cells in localized non-small cell lung cancer (dated by TCRdb to 2020 to 2021). Looking at the study overall: T cell repertoires of some 240 early-stage NSCLC patients were analyzed, with tumors being compared against uninvolved tumor-adjacent lungs. A mean age of around 66 years was recorded for the NSCLC patients, of whom approximately 130 were male and some 99 were female. The cohort comprised 236 treatment-naïve NSCLC patients with resected, localized lung tumors.

Uninvolved adjacent lung was obtained at least 2 cm from the tumor margin, and the absence of atypia was confirmed by two independent pathologists. At diagnosis, tumor, uninvolved tumor-adjacent lung and peripheral blood were collected and then preserved as a mix of FFPE and fresh-frozen material. General findings and caveats noted by the study authors: Because multi-region tumor sequencing was not done, intratumor heterogeneity could not be ruled out. Because the study design was exploratory, TCR variables were selected using unadjusted p-values without false-discovery rate correction. Uninvolved tumor-adjacent lung showed the highest T cell clonality, higher than tumor, which suggests more focused antigenic responses in the uninvolved tumor-adjacent lung. Higher T cell density in blood was associated with longer overall survival, whereas higher clonality in adjacent lung was associated with shorter survival. A median of 57 of the top 100 tumor clones turned up in the paired uninvolved adjacent lung, and 28 of those clones also ranked among the top 100 of that same adjacent lung.

The immunoSEQ Assay was used to sequence TCR beta CDR3 regions from DNA. As for how the authors treated the data: T cell density was computed as TCR beta template counts normalized to usable DNA estimated by amplifying housekeeping genes. Using the preseqR package, richness was estimated by extrapolating to 120,000 templates for tissue samples and 400,000 templates for PBMC samples. Clonality was defined as one minus Pielou's evenness. Tissue-enriched TCRs were identified by differential abundance testing using productive amino-acid clonotypes, minimum total count 5 and alpha 0.1. The Jaccard Index and the Morisita Overlap Index were used to measure how much the repertoires overlapped between compartments. GLIPH clustered TCR beta CDR3s with public tetramer-defined viral CDR3s; viral motifs required at least three viral sequences plus V-gene enrichment. The table comes from immuneACCESS by way of TCRdb, which keeps in-frame sequences with V and J called. Part of the clones is missing from these tables; in studies checked, under half for an unresolved V gene and the rest for unknown reasons. V, J and clone size are taken as reported in that table, and D and trimming were inferred from the DNA itself. The sample table holds about 2,400 clones, of which roughly 22% were seen once. The top ten constitute 15% to 17% of the sample.

The trim is 2 bases for V and 3 bases for J, with a gap of 9 bases between the germline ends. For CDR1 and CDR2, the germline V gene lists SGHRS and YFSETQ. The CDR3 has 14 amino acids, counting the end cysteine and phenylalanine. Here the CDR3 DNA is all that survives: 42 bases in frame from base 1. Here the chain combines TRBV5-1 and TRBJ1-3; there is no confident call for the D gene. This specimen was normal lung tissue next to the tumor, taken before any cancer treatment. The TCR comes from a man aged 40-75 years with stage I squamous cell lung carcinoma. The DNA is TGCGCCAGCAGCTTCGTGGGTAATGGAAACACCATATATTTT. This translates into CASSFVGNGNTIYF.